This is a list of T cell receptor beta chains from one sample in a study of blood T cell repertoires in COVID-19. TCRdb's table, derived via immunoSEQ multiplex PCR, lists solely in-frame clones and lacks some. Altogether some 370,000 clones are present, roughly 90% being singletons, with the ten largest covering roughly 1.2%. Sequencing was done on a sample of peripheral blood. These receptors all come from a man aged 35-49 years with acute or convalescent COVID-19. Both conserved end residues are part of each CDR3. Fields, in order: D gene, V gene, clone size, J gene, CDR3 protein, CDR3 DNA. D genes are given only for firm matches. Expanded clones get a size class; other rows say once, few or many, or leave the size out.

D: TRBD1; V: TRBV4-2; size: once; J: TRBJ1-4; CDR3: CASSRTGGKGTNEKLFF; DNA: TGTGCCAGCAGTCGGACAGGGGGGAAGGGGACTAATGAAAAACTGTTTTTT
D: TRBD2; V: TRBV4-2; size: -; J: TRBJ2-2; CDR3: CASSQVSGGYTGELFF; DNA: TGTGCCAGCAGCCAAGTAAGCGGGGGGTACACCGGGGAGCTGTTTTTT
D: TRBD1; V: TRBV27; size: -; J: TRBJ1-5; CDR3: CASSPQGTGHQPQHF; DNA: TGTGCCAGCAGTCCACAGGGGACGGGGCATCAGCCCCAGCATTTT
D: -; V: TRBV30; size: -; J: TRBJ1-1; CDR3: CAWTQGSEAFF; DNA: TGTGCCTGGACTCAGGGGTCTGAAGCTTTCTTT
D: -; V: TRBV11-3; size: -; J: TRBJ2-3; CDR3: CASSLDREASTQYF; DNA: TGTGCCAGCAGCTTAGACAGGGAGGCGAGTACGCAGTATTTT
D: TRBD1; V: TRBV30; size: -; J: TRBJ1-4; CDR3: CAFTVDRRANEKLFF; DNA: TGTGCCTTCACAGTGGACAGGAGGGCTAATGAAAAACTGTTTTTT
D: -; V: TRBV6-1; size: -; J: TRBJ1-2; CDR3: CASSEVAGGEGYTF; DNA: TGTGCCAGCAGTGAAGTGGCAGGAGGGGAAGGCTACACCTTC
D: TRBD1; V: TRBV4-2; size: -; J: TRBJ1-2; CDR3: CASSQGDRGYGYTF; DNA: TGTGCCAGCAGCCAAGGGGACAGGGGATATGGCTACACCTTC
D: -; V: TRBV19; size: -; J: TRBJ1-3; CDR3: CASRIPQKIGLATGNTIYF; DNA: TGTGCCAGTAGAATACCCCAAAAAATAGGGTTAGCGACTGGAAACACCATATATTTT
D: TRBD2; V: TRBV6-4; size: -; J: TRBJ2-3; CDR3: CASSERQREGPDTQYF; DNA: TGTGCCAGCAGTGAACGCCAGCGGGAGGGCCCAGATACGCAGTATTTT
D: -; V: TRBV28; size: -; J: TRBJ1-5; CDR3: CASTTGNQPQHF; DNA: TGTGCCAGCACCACGGGCAATCAGCCCCAGCATTTT
D: TRBD1; V: TRBV4-2; size: -; J: TRBJ1-2; CDR3: CASSRRQGDYGYTF; DNA: TGTGCCAGCAGCCGGCGACAGGGTGATTATGGCTACACCTTC
D: TRBD1; V: TRBV19; size: -; J: TRBJ1-4; CDR3: CASSGQGMTTNEKLFF; DNA: TGTGCCAGTAGCGGACAGGGGATGACAACTAATGAAAAACTGTTTTTT
D: -; V: TRBV3-1/TRBV3-2; size: -; J: TRBJ1-2; CDR3: CASSQVTGTLGYTF; DNA: TGTGCCAGCAGCCAAGTGACAGGTACCCTAGGCTACACCTTC
D: TRBD1; V: TRBV6-5; size: -; J: TRBJ1-1; CDR3: CASRGPGQVNTEAFF; DNA: TGTGCCAGCAGGGGACCGGGACAGGTTAACACTGAAGCTTTCTTT
D: TRBD2; V: TRBV27; size: few; J: TRBJ2-5; CDR3: CASSLDGSGAGGETQYF; DNA: TGTGCCAGCAGTTTAGACGGGAGCGGGGCTGGTGGAGAGACCCAGTACTTC
D: -; V: TRBV27; size: -; J: TRBJ1-1; CDR3: CASSLSRGGVEAFF; DNA: TGTGCCAGCAGTTTATCGAGGGGAGGGGTGGAAGCTTTCTTT
D: -; V: TRBV6-2/TRBV6-3; size: -; J: TRBJ2-2; CDR3: CASSYTLLPGELFF; DNA: TGTGCCAGCAGTTACACCCTACTCCCCGGGGAGCTGTTTTTT
D: TRBD1; V: TRBV5-8; size: once; J: TRBJ1-4; CDR3: CASSLHRGSEKLFF; DNA: TGTGCCAGCAGCTTGCACAGGGGAAGTGAAAAACTGTTTTTT
D: -; V: TRBV4-1; size: -; J: TRBJ1-1; CDR3: CASSQDGRGWNTEAFF; DNA: TGCGCCAGCAGCCAAGATGGCCGGGGGTGGAACACTGAAGCTTTCTTT
D: TRBD1; V: TRBV28; size: -; J: TRBJ1-1; CDR3: CASSLWGQGNSEAFF; DNA: TGTGCCAGCAGTTTATGGGGACAGGGGAATTCCGAAGCTTTCTTT
D: TRBD1; V: TRBV7-3; size: -; J: TRBJ2-1; CDR3: CASSPRQGTSYNEQFF; DNA: TGTGCCAGCAGCCCCCGACAGGGGACCTCCTACAATGAGCAGTTCTTC
D: -; V: TRBV2; size: -; J: TRBJ2-5; CDR3: CASRTGLTTETQYF; DNA: TGTGCCAGCCGAACAGGGCTGACGACAGAGACCCAGTACTTC
D: -; V: TRBV7-9; size: -; J: TRBJ2-3; CDR3: CASSFTQSTDTQYF; DNA: TGTGCCAGCAGCTTCACCCAGTCTACAGATACGCAGTATTTT
D: TRBD1; V: TRBV5-1; size: -; J: TRBJ2-5; CDR3: CASSLGDRGQETQYF; DNA: TGCGCCAGCAGCTTAGGGGACAGGGGACAAGAGACCCAGTACTTC
D: TRBD1; V: TRBV28; size: -; J: TRBJ1-5; CDR3: CASSDLGTELNQPQHF; DNA: TGTGCCAGCAGTGATCTTGGGACAGAACTCAATCAGCCCCAGCATTTT
D: TRBD1; V: TRBV28; size: -; J: TRBJ1-2; CDR3: CASSLSGQLEGYTF; DNA: TGTGCCAGCAGTTTATCGGGACAGCTGGAGGGCTACACCTTC
D: TRBD1; V: TRBV3-1/TRBV3-2; size: -; J: TRBJ1-2; CDR3: CASSQQGQGGRSGYTF; DNA: TGTGCCAGCAGCCAACAGGGACAGGGGGGCCGCTCCGGCTACACCTTC
D: TRBD2; V: TRBV6-5; size: -; J: TRBJ2-5; CDR3: CASGGGLVETQYF; DNA: TGTGCCAGCGGCGGGGGGCTCGTGGAGACCCAGTACTTC
D: TRBD1; V: TRBV19; size: -; J: TRBJ1-5; CDR3: CASSGGTVTYSNQPQHF; DNA: TGTGCCAGTAGCGGTGGGACAGTCACCTATAGCAATCAGCCCCAGCATTTT
D: TRBD1; V: TRBV9; size: -; J: TRBJ2-2; CDR3: CASSVGTGVSTGELFF; DNA: TGTGCCAGCAGCGTCGGGACAGGGGTTAGCACCGGGGAGCTGTTTTTT
D: TRBD2; V: TRBV7-6; size: -; J: TRBJ2-2; CDR3: CASSTRLAGGQGTGELFF; DNA: TGTGCCAGCAGCACCCGACTAGCGGGAGGGCAGGGCACCGGGGAGCTGTTTTTT
D: TRBD1; V: TRBV9; size: -; J: TRBJ1-1; CDR3: CASSGDRDTEAFF; DNA: TGTGCCAGCAGCGGGGACAGGGACACTGAAGCTTTCTTT
D: -; V: TRBV4-1; size: -; J: TRBJ1-1; CDR3: CASSLITGRMNTEAFF; DNA: TGCGCCAGCAGCCTGATAACGGGTAGAATGAACACTGAAGCTTTCTTT
D: -; V: TRBV28; size: -; J: TRBJ2-3; CDR3: CASSLFRGGTTDTQYF; DNA: TGTGCCAGCAGTTTATTTCGTGGAGGCACCACAGATACGCAGTATTTT
D: -; V: TRBV2; size: -; J: TRBJ1-6; CDR3: CASSGRGYNSPLHF; DNA: TGTGCCAGCAGTGGCCGGGGATATAATTCACCCCTCCACTTT
D: TRBD2; V: TRBV9; size: -; J: TRBJ2-2; CDR3: CASSARLAANTGELFF; DNA: TGTGCCAGCAGCGCCCGACTAGCGGCGAACACCGGGGAGCTGTTTTTT